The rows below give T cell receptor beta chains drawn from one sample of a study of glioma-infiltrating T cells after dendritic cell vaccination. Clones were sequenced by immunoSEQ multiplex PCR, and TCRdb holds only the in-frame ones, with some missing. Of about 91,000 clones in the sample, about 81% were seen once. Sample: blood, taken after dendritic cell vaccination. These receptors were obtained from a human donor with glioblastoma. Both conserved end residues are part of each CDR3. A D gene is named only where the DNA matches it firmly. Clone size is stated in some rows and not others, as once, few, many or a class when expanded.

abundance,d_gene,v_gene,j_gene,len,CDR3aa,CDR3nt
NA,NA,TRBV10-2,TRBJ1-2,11,CASSDYIGYTF,TGCGCCAGCAGCGACTACATCGGCTACACCTTC
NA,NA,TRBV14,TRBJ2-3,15,CASSHPQGATDTQYF,TGTGCCAGCAGCCACCCACAGGGCGCCACAGATACGCAGTATTTT
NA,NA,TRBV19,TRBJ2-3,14,CASSRRGSTDTQYF,TGTGCCAGTAGTCGACGGGGTAGCACAGATACGCAGTATTTT
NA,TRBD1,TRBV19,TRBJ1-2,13,CASSLPTGGGYTF,TGTGCCAGTAGTCTACCGACAGGGGGTGGCTACACCTTC
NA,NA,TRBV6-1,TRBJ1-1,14,CASPKVTGNTEAFF,TGTGCCAGCCCAAAAGTGACAGGGAACACTGAAGCTTTCTTT
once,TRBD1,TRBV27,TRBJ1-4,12,CASSWTGEKLFF,TGTGCCAGCAGTTGGACAGGGGAAAAACTGTTTTTT
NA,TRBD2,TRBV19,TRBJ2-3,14,CASSIAGDTDTQYF,TGTGCCAGTAGTATCGCGGGAGACACAGATACGCAGTATTTT
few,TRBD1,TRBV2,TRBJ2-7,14,CASSAGTGYYEQYF,TGTGCCAGCAGTGCGGGGACAGGGTACTACGAGCAGTACTTC
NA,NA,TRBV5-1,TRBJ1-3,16,CASSFTGYDSGNTIYF,TGCGCCAGCAGCTTTACAGGGTACGACTCTGGAAACACCATATATTTT
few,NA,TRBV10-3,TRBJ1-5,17,CAISESALPSSNQPQHF,TGTGCCATCAGTGAGTCGGCCCTCCCCTCGAGCAATCAGCCCCAGCATTTT
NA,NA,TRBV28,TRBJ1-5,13,CASSLGGFQPQHF,TGTGCCAGCAGTTTAGGAGGGTTTCAGCCCCAGCATTTT
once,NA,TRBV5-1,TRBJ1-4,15,CASSLDGQINEKLFF,TGCGCCAGCAGCTTGGATGGACAGATTAATGAAAAACTGTTTTTT
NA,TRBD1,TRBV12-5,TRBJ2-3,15,CASGMGQGGTDTQYF,TGTGCTAGTGGTATGGGACAGGGGGGCACAGATACGCAGTATTTT
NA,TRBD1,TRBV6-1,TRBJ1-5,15,CASSDRGQGNQPQHF,TGTGCCAGCAGTGACCGTGGACAGGGGAATCAGCCCCAGCATTTT
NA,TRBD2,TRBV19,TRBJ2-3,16,CASSRLAGASTDTQYF,TGTGCCAGTAGTCGATTAGCGGGGGCTAGCACAGATACGCAGTATTTT